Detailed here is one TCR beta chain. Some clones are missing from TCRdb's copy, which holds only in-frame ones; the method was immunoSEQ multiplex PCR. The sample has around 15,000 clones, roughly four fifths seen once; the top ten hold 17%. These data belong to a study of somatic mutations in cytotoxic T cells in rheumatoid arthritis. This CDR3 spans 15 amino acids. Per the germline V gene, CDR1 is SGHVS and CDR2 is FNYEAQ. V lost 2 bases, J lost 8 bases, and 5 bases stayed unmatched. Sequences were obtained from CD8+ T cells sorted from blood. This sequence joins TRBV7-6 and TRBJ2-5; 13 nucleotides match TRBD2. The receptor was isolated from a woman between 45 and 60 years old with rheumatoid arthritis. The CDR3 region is CASSLSGTSGDTQYF. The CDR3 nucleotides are TGTGCCAGCAGCTTAAGTGGGACTAGCGGGGACACCCAGTACTTC.